This T cell receptor beta chain was identified in a study of radiotherapy plus CTLA-4 blockade in lung cancer. Study-wide context: Objective response was observed in roughly 17% of patients, and disease control in 31%. Findings and caveats of the study: Early blood T cell clone changes and increased post-radiation serum interferon-beta were reportedly the strongest response predictors. Researchers report tumor-derived TCR clones expanding in blood after radiotherapy plus ipilimumab.

Patients in the study, people with chemo-refractory metastatic non-small-cell lung cancer, received focal radiation plus ipilimumab CTLA-4 blockade. About this clone itself: The antigen is not known.

Assay used: immunoSEQ multiplex PCR; TCRdb lists only in-frame clones, some missing. This table holds approximately 75,000 clones, 78% found once. The sequenced sample was peripheral blood, obtained from a patient treated with radiotherapy plus ipilimumab. This clonotype originated in a human donor with non-small cell lung cancer who had a complete response to radiotherapy plus ipilimumab.

The CDR3 DNA sequence: TGTGCCAGCAGCAACCTTGGGAGCGGTACCTCCTACAATGAGCAGTTCTTC. Translating gives CASSNLGSGTSYNEQFF. V is TRBV7-2 and J is TRBJ2-1, with a possible D match to TRBD2 (5 bases). The CDR3 sequence is 17 residues long. CDR1 and CDR2 (germline): SGHTA, FQGNSA. V lost 5 bases and J lost 0, with 17 bases in between.